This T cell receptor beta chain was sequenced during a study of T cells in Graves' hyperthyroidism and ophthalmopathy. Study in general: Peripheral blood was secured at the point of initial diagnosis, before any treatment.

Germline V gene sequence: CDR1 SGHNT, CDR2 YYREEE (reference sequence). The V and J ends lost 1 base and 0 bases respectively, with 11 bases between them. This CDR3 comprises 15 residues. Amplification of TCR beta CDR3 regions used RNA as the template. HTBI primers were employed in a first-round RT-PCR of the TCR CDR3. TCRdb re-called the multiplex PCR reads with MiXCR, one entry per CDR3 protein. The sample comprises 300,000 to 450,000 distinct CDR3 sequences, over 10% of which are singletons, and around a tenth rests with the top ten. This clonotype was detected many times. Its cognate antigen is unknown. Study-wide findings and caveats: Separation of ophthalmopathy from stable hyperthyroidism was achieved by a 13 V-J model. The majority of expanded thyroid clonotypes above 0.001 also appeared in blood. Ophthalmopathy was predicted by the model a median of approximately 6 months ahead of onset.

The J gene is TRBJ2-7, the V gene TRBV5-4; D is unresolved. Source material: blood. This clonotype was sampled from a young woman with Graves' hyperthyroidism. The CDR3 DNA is TGTGCCAGCAGCTTGCAAGCAGCGCCCTCCTACGAGCAGTACTTC. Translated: CASSLQAAPSYEQYF.